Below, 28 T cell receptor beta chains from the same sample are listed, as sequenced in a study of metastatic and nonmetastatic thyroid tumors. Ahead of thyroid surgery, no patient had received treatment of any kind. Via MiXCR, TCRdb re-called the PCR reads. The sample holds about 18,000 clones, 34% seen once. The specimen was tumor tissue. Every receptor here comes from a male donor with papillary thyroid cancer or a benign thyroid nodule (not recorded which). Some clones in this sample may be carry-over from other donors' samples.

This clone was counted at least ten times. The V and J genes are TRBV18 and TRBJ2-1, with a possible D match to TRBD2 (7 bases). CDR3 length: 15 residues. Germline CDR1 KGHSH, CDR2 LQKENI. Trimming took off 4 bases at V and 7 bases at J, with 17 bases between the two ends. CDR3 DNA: TGTGCCAGCTCACTTTGGAGGGGGAGGGATAATGAGCAGTTCTTC. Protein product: CASSLWRGRDNEQFF.

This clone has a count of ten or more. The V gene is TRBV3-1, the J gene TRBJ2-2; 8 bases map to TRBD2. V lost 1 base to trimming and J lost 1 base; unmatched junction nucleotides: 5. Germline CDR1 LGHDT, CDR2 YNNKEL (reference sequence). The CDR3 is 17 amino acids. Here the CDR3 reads CASSQGGGRKNTGELFF. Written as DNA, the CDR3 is TGTGCCAGCAGCCAAGGAGGCGGGAGGAAGAACACCGGGGAGCTGTTTTTT.

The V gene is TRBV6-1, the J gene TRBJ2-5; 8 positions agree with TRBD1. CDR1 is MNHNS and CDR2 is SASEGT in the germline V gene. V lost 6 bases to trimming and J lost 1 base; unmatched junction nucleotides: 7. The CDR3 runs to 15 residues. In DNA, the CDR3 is TGTGCCAGCAGGGCCTCCGGGACAGGCCAAGAGACCCAGTACTTC. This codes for CASRASGTGQETQYF.

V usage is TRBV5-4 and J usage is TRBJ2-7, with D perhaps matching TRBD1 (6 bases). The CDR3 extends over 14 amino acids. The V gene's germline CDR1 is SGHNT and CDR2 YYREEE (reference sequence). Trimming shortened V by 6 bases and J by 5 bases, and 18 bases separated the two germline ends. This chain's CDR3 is CASIQNRAVDEQYF. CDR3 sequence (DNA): TGTGCCAGCATCCAGAACAGGGCGGTTGACGAGCAGTACTTC.

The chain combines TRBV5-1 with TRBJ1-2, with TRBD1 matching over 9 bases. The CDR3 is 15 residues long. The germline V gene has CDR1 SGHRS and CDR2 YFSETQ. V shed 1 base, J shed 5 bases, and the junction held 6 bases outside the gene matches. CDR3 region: CASSLRRDRVYGYTF. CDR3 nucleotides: TGCGCCAGCAGCTTGCGCCGGGACAGGGTTTATGGCTACACCTTC.

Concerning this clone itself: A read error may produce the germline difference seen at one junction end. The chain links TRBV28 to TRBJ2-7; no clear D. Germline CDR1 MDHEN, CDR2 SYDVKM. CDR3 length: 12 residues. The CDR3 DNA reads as TGTGCCAGCAGTTTCCGATCCTACGAGCAGTGCTTC. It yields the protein CASSFRSYEQCF.

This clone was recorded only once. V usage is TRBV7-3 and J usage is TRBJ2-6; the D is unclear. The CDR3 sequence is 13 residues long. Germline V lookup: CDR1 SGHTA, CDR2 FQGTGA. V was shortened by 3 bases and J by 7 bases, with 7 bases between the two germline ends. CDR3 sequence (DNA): TGTGCCAGCAGCTTCAACCTCGCCAACGTCCTGACTTTC. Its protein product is CASSFNLANVLTF.

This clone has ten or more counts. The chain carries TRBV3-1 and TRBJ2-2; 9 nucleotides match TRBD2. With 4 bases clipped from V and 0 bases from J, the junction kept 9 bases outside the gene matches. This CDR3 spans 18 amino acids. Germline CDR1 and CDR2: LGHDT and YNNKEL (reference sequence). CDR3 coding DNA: TGTGCCAGCAGCCCCCGGCGGGAGGGCCTCGCGAACACCGGGGAGCTGTTTTTT. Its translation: CASSPRREGLANTGELFF.

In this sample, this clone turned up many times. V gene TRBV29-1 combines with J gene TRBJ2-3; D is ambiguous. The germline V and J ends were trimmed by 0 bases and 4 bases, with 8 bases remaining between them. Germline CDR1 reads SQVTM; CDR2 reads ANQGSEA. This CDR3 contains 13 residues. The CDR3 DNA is TGCAGCGTTGAAGAAACCCAGGCAGATACGCAGTATTTT. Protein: CSVEETQADTQYF.

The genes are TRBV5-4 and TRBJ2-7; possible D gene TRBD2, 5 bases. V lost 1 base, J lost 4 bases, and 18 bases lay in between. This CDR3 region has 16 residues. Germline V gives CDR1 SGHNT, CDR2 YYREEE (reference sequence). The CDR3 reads CASSLKELGGSYEQYF. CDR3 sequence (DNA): TGTGCCAGCAGCTTGAAGGAGCTCGGAGGATCATACGAGCAGTACTTC.

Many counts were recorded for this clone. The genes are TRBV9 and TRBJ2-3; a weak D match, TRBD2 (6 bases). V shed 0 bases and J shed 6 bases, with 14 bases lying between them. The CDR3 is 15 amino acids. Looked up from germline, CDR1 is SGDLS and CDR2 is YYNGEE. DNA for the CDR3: TGTGCCAGCAGCGTAGCGGGGACTCGGGCCGATACGCAGTATTTT. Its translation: CASSVAGTRADTQYF.

The CDR3 here is CASRGTSGTEQFF. The CDR3 nucleotides read TGTGCCAGCAGGGGGACTAGCGGGACGGAGCAGTTCTTC. The chain combines TRBV6-1 with TRBJ2-1; 13 nucleotides line up with TRBD2. This CDR3 is 13 amino acids long. V shed 6 bases, J shed 10 bases, and the junction held 3 bases outside the gene matches. Germline V gives CDR1 MNHNS, CDR2 SASEGT.

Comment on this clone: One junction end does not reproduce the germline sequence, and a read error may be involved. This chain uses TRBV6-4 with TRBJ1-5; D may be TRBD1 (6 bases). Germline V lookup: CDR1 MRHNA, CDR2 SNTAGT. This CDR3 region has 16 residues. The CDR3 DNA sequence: TGTGCCAGCAGCCCCGACAGGCCCCCTGGCAATCCGCCCCAGCATTTT. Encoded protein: CASSPDRPPGNPPQHF.

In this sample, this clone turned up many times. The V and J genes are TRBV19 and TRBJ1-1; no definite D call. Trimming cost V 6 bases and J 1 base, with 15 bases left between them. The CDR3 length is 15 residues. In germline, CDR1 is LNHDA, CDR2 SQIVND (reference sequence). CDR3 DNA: TGTGCCAGTAGGGAGTCGGGAATTGGGAACACTGAAGCTTTCTTT. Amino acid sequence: CASRESGIGNTEAFF.

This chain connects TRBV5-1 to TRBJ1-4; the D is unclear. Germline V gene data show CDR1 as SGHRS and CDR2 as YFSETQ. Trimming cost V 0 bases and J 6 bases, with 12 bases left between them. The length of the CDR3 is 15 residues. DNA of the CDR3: TGCGCCAGCAGCTTGGGGGCAGGAAGGCATGAAAAACTGTTTTTT. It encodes CASSLGAGRHEKLFF.

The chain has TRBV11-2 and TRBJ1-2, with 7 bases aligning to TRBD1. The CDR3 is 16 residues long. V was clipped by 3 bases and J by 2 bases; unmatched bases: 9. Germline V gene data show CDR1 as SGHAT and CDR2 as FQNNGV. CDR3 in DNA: TGTGCCAGCAGCTTTACCCTAGGGGGCGCGAACTATGGCTACACCTTC. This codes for CASSFTLGGANYGYTF. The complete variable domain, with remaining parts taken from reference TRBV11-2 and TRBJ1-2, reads EAGVAQSPRYKIIEKRQSVAFWCNPISGHATLYWYQQILGQGPKLLIQFQNNGVVDDSQLPKDRFSAERLKGVDSTLKIQPAKLEDSAVYLCASSFTLGGANYGYTFGSGTRLTVV.

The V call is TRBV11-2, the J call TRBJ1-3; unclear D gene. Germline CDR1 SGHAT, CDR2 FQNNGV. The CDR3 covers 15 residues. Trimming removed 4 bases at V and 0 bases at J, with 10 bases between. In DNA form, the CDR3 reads TGTGCCAGCAGCTCGGGGAGGAGCTCTGGAAACACCATATATTTT. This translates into CASSSGRSSGNTIYF.

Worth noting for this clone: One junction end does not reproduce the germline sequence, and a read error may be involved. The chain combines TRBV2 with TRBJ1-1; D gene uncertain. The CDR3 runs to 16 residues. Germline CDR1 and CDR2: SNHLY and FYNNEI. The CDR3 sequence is CASSELMWVSDTEAFF. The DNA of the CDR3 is TGCGCCAGCAGTGAACTCATGTGGGTGTCGGACACTGAAGCTTTCTTT.

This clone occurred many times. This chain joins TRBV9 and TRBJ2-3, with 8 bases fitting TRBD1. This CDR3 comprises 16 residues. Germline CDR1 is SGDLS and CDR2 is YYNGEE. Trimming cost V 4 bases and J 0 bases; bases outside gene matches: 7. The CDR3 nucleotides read TGTGCCAGCAGCCTCCAGGGGGCAGGTAGCACAGATACGCAGTATTTT. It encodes CASSLQGAGSTDTQYF.

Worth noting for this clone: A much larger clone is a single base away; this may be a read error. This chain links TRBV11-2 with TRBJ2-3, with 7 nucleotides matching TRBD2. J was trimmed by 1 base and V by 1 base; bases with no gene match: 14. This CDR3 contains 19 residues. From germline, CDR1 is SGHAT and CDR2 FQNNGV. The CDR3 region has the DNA TGTGCCAGCAGCTTAGTTCGGTCTAGCGGCTCCCTGGGCACAGATACGCAGTATTTT. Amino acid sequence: CASSLVRSSGSLGTDTQYF.

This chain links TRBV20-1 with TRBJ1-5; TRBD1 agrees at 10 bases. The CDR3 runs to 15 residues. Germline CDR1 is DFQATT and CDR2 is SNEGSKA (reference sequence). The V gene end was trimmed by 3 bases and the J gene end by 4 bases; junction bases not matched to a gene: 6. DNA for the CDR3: TGCAGTGCTAGCTCCGGGACAGGGGCTAATCAGCCCCAGCATTTT. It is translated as CSASSGTGANQPQHF.

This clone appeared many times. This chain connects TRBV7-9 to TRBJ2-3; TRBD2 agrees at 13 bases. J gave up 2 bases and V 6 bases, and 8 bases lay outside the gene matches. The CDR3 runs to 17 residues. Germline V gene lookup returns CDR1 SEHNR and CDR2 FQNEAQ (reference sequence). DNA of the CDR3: TGTGCCAGCAGACCTCCGGGACTAGCGGGACACACAGATACGCAGTATTTT. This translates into CASRPPGLAGHTDTQYF.

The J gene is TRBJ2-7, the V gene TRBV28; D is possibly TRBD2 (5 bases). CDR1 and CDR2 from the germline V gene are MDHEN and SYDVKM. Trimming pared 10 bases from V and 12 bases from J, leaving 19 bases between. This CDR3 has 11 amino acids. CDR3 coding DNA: TGTGCCATCAGAGATCCGGGAAACATGTACTTC. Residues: CAIRDPGNMYF.

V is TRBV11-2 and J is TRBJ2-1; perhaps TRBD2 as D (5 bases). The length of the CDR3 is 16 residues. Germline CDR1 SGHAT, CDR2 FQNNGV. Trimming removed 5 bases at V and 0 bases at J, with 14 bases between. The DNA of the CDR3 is TGTGCCAGCAGCAGACGTAGCGTCATCTCCTACAATGAGCAGTTCTTC. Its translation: CASSRRSVISYNEQFF.

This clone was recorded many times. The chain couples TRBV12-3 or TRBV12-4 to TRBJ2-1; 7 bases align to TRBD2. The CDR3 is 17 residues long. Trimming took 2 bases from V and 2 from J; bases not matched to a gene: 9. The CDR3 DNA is TGTGCCAGCAGTTTACGGCGGAGGACTAGAGCCTACAATGAGCAGTTCTTC. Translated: CASSLRRRTRAYNEQFF.

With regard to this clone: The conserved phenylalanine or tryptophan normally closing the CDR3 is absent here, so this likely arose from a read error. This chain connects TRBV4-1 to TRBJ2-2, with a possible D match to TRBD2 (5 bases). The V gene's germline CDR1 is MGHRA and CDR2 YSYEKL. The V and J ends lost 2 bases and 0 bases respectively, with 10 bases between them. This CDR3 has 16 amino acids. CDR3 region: CASSQRVATNTGELFL. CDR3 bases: TGCGCCAGCAGCCAAAGGGTAGCGACGAACACCGGGGAGCTGTTTCTT.

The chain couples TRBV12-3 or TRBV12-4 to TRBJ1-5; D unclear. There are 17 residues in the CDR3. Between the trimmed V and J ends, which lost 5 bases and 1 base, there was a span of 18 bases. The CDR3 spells CASSPIVAVGSNQPQHF. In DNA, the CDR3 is TGTGCCAGCAGTCCCATCGTGGCGGTAGGCAGCAATCAGCCCCAGCATTTT.

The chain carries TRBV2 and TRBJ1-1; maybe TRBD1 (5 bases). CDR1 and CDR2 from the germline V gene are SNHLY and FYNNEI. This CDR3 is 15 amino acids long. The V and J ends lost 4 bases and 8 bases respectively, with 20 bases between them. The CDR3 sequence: CASSVGPGSLPEAFF. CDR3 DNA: TGTGCCAGCAGTGTGGGGCCGGGCAGCCTACCCGAAGCTTTCTTT.